The entry below gives a single TCR beta chain sequence along with its context. Its specificity is unknown. The time point was: sample taken at primary tumor resection. The authors sequenced whole RNA from tumor, nontumor lung or frozen PBMC without sorting. TCRdb analysed the 5' RACE reads with MiXCR anew, one entry per CDR3 protein. The table lists about 4,000 distinct CDR3 sequences, around 39% of them singletons. The CDR3 has 16 residues. V was shortened by 0 bases and J by 0 bases, with 10 bases between the two germline ends. The germline gives CDR1 SGDLS, CDR2 YYNGEE. The sample originates from a study of spatial heterogeneity in lung cancer. Notes on the study in general: Counts of expanded intratumoral alpha and beta TCRs tracked tumor mutation counts.

The TCR sequence derives from a male donor with early-stage non-small cell lung cancer. Sequencing used lung tumor tissue, obtained at surgery. This chain links TRBV9 with TRBJ2-1; no clear D. CDR3 protein: CASSVDGRSSYNEQFF. CDR3 nucleotide sequence: TGTGCCAGCAGCGTAGACGGGCGAAGCTCCTACAATGAGCAGTTCTTC.